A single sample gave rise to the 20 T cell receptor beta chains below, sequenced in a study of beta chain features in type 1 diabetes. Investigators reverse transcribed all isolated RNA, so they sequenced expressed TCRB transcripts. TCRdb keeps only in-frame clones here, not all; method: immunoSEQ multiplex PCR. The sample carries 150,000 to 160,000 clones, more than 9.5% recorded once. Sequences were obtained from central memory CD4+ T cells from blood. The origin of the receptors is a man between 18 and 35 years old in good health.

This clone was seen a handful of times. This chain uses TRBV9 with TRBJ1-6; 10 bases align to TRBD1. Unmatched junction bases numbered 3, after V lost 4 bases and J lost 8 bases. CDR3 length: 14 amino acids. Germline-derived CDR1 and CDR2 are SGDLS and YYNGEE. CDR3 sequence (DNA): TGTGCCAGCAGCACCGGGACAGGGGATTCACCCCTCCACTTT. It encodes CASSTGTGDSPLHF.

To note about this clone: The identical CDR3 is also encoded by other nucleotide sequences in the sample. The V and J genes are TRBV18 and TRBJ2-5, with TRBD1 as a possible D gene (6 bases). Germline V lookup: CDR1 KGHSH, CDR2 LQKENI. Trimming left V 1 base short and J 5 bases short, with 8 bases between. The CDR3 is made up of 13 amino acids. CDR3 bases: TGTGCCAGCTCACCACTCAGGGGCGAGACCCAGTACTTC. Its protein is CASSPLRGETQYF. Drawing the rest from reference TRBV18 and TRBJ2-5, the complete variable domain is NAGVMQNPRHLVRRRGQEARLRCSPMKGHSHVYWYRQLPEEGLKFMVYLQKENIIDESGMPKERFSAEFPKEGPSILRIQQVVRGDSAAYFCASSPLRGETQYFGPGTRLLVL.

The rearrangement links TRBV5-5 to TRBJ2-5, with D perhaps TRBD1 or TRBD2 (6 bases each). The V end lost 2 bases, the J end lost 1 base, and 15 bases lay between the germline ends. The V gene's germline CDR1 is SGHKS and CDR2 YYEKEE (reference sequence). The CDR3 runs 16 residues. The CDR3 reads CASSLQGGAPQETQYF. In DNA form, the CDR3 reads TGTGCCAGCAGCTTACAGGGAGGAGCCCCCCAAGAGACCCAGTACTTC.

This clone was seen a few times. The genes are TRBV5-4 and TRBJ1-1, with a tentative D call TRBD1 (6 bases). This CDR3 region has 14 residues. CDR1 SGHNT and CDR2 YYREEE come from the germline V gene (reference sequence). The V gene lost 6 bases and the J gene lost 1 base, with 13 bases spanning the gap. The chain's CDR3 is CASNADSSNTEAFF. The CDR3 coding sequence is TGTGCCAGCAATGCGGACAGCTCGAACACTGAAGCTTTCTTT.

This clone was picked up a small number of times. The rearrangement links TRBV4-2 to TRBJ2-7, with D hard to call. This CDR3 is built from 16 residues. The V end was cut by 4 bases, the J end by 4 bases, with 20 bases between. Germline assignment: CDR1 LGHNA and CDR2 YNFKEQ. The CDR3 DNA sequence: TGTGCCAGCAGCCCAGCCGGGCGGCAAGGTTCGTACGAGCAGTACTTC. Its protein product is CASSPAGRQGSYEQYF.

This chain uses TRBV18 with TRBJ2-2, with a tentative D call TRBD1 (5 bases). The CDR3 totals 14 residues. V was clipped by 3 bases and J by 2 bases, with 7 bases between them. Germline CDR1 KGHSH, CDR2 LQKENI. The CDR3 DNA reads TGTGCCAGCTCACCCCAGGGCAACACCGGGGAGCTGTTTTTT. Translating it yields CASSPQGNTGELFF.

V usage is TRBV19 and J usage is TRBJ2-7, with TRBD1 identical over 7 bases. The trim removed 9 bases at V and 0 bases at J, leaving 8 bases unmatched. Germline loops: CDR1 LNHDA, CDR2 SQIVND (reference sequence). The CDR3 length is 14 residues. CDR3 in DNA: TGTGCCAGCAGACAGGGTATGGGCTCCTACGAGCAGTACTTC. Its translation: CASRQGMGSYEQYF.

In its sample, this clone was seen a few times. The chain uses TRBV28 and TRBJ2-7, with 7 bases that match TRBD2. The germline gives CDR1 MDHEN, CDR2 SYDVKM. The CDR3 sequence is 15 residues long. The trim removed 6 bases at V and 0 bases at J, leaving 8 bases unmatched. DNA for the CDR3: TGTGCCAGCAGCAAAGGCGGGGGAAGCTCCTACGAGCAGTACTTC. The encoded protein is CASSKGGGSSYEQYF. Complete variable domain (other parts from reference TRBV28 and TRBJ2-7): DVKVTQSSRYLVKRTGEKVFLECVQDMDHENMFWYRQDPGLGLRLIYFSYDVKMKEKGDIPEGYSVSREKKERFSLILESASTNQTSMYLCASSKGGGSSYEQYFGPGTRLTVT.

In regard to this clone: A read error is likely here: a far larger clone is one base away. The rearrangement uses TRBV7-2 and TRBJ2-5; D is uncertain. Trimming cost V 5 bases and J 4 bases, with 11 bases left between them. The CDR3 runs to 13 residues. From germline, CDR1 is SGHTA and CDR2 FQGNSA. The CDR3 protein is CASSARPPETQYF. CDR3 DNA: TGTGCCAGCAGCGCGAGGCCTCCAGAGACCCAGTACTTC. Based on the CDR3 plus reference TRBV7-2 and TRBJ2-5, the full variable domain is GAGVSQSPSNKVTEKGKDVELRCDPISGHTALYWYRQSLGQGLEFLIYFQGNSAPDKSGLPSDRFSAERTGGSVSTLTIQRTQQEDSAVYLCASSARPPETQYFGPGTRLLVL.

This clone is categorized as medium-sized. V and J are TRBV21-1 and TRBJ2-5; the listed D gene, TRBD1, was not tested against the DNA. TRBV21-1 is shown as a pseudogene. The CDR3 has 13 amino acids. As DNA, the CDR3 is TGTGCCAGCAGCAAAAACACACAAGAGACCCAGTACTTC. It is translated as CASSKNTQETQYF.

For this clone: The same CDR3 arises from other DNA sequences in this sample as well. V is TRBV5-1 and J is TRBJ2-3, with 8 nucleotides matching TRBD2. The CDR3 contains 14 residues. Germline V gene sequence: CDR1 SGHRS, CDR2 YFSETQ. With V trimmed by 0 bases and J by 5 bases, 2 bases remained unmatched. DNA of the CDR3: TGCGCCAGCAGCTTGGCGGGAGGGAGAGATACGCAGTATTTT. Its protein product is CASSLAGGRDTQYF.

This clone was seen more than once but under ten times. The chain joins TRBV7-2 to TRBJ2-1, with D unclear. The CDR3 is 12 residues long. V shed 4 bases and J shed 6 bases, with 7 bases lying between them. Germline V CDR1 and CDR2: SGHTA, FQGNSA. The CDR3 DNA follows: TGTGCCAGCAGCTGGGTATCCAATGAGCAGTTCTTC. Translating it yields CASSWVSNEQFF.

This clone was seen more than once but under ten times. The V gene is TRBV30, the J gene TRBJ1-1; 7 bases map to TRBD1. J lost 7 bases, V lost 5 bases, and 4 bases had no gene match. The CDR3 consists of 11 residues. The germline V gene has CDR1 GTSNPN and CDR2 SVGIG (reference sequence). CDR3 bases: TGTGCCTGGGACAGGGTAGGTGAAGCTTTCTTT. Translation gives CAWDRVGEAFF.

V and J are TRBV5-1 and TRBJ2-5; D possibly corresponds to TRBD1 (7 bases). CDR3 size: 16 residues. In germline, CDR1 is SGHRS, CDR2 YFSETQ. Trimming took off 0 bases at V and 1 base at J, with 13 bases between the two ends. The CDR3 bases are TGCGCCAGCAGCTTGGCCGTCAGGGGGGTCCAAGAGACCCAGTACTTC. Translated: CASSLAVRGVQETQYF.

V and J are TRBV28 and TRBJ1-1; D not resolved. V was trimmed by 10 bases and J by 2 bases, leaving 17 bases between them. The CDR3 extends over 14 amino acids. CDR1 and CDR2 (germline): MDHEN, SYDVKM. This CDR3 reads CATLQDTGNTEAFF. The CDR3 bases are TGTGCCACCCTCCAAGACACGGGAAACACTGAAGCTTTCTTT.

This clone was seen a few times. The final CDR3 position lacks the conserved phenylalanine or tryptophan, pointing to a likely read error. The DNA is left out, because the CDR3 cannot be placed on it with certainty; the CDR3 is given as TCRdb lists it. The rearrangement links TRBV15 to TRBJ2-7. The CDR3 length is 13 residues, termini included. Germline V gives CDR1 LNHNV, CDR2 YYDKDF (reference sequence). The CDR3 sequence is CATSSGPGAKAVI.

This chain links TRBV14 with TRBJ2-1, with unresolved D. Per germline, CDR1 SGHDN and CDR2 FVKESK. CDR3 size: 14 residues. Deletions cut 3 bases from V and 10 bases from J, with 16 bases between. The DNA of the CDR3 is TGTGCCAGCAGCCAGGGTCCCCTTTCGAGGGAGCAGTTCTTC. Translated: CASSQGPLSREQFF. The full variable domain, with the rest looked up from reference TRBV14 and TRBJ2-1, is EAGVTQFPSHSVIEKGQTVTLRCDPISGHDNLYWYRRVMGKEIKFLLHFVKESKQDESGMPNNRFLAERTGGTYSTLKVQPAELEDSGVYFCASSQGPLSREQFFGPGTRLTVL.

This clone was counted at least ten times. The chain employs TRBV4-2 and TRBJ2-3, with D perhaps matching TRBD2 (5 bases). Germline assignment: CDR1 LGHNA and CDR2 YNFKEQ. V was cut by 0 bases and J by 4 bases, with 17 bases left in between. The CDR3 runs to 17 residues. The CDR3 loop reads CASSQDVAARGADTQYF. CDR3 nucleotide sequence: TGTGCCAGCAGCCAAGATGTGGCAGCTCGGGGAGCAGATACGCAGTATTTT.

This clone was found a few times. CDR3 sequence reads: CASTLDRGTEAFF. CDR3 DNA sequence: TGTGCCAGCACCTTGGACAGGGGGACTGAAGCTTTCTTT. The chain is built from TRBV7-3 and TRBJ1-1; 10 bases match TRBD1. Germline CDR1 SGHTA, CDR2 FQGTGA. The V segment lost 7 bases and the J segment 5 bases; nucleotides outside the gene matches: 4. The CDR3 runs to 13 residues.

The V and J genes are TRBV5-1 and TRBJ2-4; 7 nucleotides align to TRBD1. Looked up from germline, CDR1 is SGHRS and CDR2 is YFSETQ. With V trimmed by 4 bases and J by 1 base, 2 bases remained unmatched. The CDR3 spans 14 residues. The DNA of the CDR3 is TGCGCCAGCAGCGGGGGACAGGCCAAAAACATTCAGTACTTC. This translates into CASSGGQAKNIQYF.